A single sample is the source of the 27 T cell receptor beta chains below, sequenced in a study of T cell responses to AZD1222 COVID-19 vaccine. Sequencing used immunoSEQ multiplex PCR; TCRdb keeps in-frame clones, though not all of them. The sample gives about 55,000 clones, roughly 90% of which show up once; less than 2% is in the top ten. Sample: peripheral blood, taken on day 0 of AZD1222 vaccination. The receptors were sampled from an adult in good health.

The chain has TRBV7-9 and TRBJ1-5; no definite D call. Trimming removed 2 bases from V and 1 base from J, with 3 bases in between. Germline CDR1 is SEHNR and CDR2 is FQNEAQ (reference sequence). This CDR3 has 13 residues. The CDR3 loop is CASSLTSNQPQHF. CDR3 coding DNA: TGTGCCAGCAGCTTAACAAGCAATCAGCCCCAGCATTTT.

The gene calls are TRBV28 and TRBJ2-7; 8 bases align to TRBD2. From germline, CDR1 is MDHEN and CDR2 SYDVKM. CDR3 length: 16 amino acids. After removal of 2 bases from V and 1 base from J, the junction contained 7 bases not matched to a gene. CDR3 region: CASSLGMAGGSYEQYF. The CDR3 DNA is TGTGCCAGCAGTTTAGGCATGGCGGGAGGATCCTACGAGCAGTACTTC. The whole variable domain, filled in from reference TRBV28 and TRBJ2-7, reads DVKVTQSSRYLVKRTGEKVFLECVQDMDHENMFWYRQDPGLGLRLIYFSYDVKMKEKGDIPEGYSVSREKKERFSLILESASTNQTSMYLCASSLGMAGGSYEQYFGPGTRLTVT.

This clone showed up just once. The rearrangement uses TRBV5-4 and TRBJ1-2; D may be TRBD1 (5 bases). Germline V gene lookup returns CDR1 SGHNT and CDR2 YYREEE (reference sequence). This CDR3 contains 14 residues. Trimming left V 0 bases short and J 4 bases short, with 10 bases between. Here the CDR3 DNA reads TGTGCCAGCAGCTTGGGGGGGATCATCTATGGCTACACCTTC. As protein: CASSLGGIIYGYTF.

V gene TRBV13 combines with J gene TRBJ2-3; D not certain. V was shortened by 5 bases and J by 4 bases, with 19 bases between the two germline ends. The length of the CDR3 is 16 residues. The germline V gene has CDR1 PRHDT and CDR2 FYEKMQ (reference sequence). The DNA of the CDR3 is TGTGCCAGCAGCACGAGAACTCAGGCCACACCAGATACGCAGTATTTT. Translation: CASSTRTQATPDTQYF.

This chain uses TRBV9 with TRBJ1-2; perhaps TRBD1 as D (5 bases). This CDR3 region has 15 residues. Germline CDR1 is SGDLS and CDR2 is YYNGEE. Trimming removed 4 bases from V and 2 bases from J, with 15 bases in between. CDR3: CASSTSGVSNYGYTF. In nucleotides, the CDR3 is TGTGCCAGCAGCACGTCGGGGGTATCGAACTATGGCTACACCTTC.

The rearrangement uses TRBV19 and TRBJ1-6; 10 positions match TRBD1. V lost 5 bases to trimming and J lost 9 bases; unmatched junction nucleotides: 7. The CDR3 contains 15 residues. Germline CDR1 reads LNHDA; CDR2 reads SQIVND (reference sequence). CDR3 sequence (DNA): TGTGCCAGTAGTCCGCGGGACAGGGGATCTTCACCCCTCCACTTT. It translates to CASSPRDRGSSPLHF.

CDR3 in amino acids: CASSLQGGRLYGYTF. CDR3 nucleotides: TGTGCCAGCAGCTTACAGGGTGGGCGACTTTATGGCTACACCTTC. The J gene is TRBJ1-2, the V gene TRBV7-8; D is possibly TRBD1 (5 bases). The CDR3 runs 15 residues. The V end was cut by 2 bases, the J end by 5 bases, with 15 bases between. Germline assignment: CDR1 SGHVS and CDR2 FQNEAQ. Combining the CDR3 with reference TRBV7-8 and TRBJ1-2 gives the whole variable domain GAGVSQSPRYKVAKRGQDVALRCDPISGHVSLFWYQQALGQGPEFLTYFQNEAQLDKSGLPSDRFFAERPEGSVSTLKIQRTQQEDSAVYLCASSLQGGRLYGYTFGSGTRLTVV.

This chain connects TRBV7-9 to TRBJ2-2; unclear D gene. V lost 5 bases, J lost 8 bases, and 6 bases lay in between. The CDR3 is made up of 11 amino acids. Germline CDR1 SEHNR, CDR2 FQNEAQ (reference sequence). Here the CDR3 reads CASSRTGELFF. CDR3 coding DNA: TGTGCCAGCAGCCGGACGGGGGAGCTGTTTTTT.

This chain joins TRBV7-9 and TRBJ1-1; D ambiguous. Germline CDR1 and CDR2: SEHNR and FQNEAQ (reference sequence). The CDR3 has 14 residues. The V gene lost 1 base and the J gene lost 7 bases, with 13 bases spanning the gap. The CDR3 DNA reads TGTGCCAGCAGCTTAGGGTGGCAAGGGAATGAAGCTTTCTTT. This translates into CASSLGWQGNEAFF.

J is TRBJ1-2 and V is TRBV6-2 or TRBV6-3; D is possibly TRBD1 (5 bases). Germline CDR1 is MNHEY and CDR2 is SVGEGT. There are 14 residues in the CDR3. V lost 2 bases, J lost 7 bases, and 14 bases lay in between. The DNA for the CDR3 is TGTGCCAGCAGTTACAATCAGGGAGTTAGTGGCTACACCTTC. This translates into CASSYNQGVSGYTF.

The chain joins TRBV6-1 to TRBJ1-2, with 8 positions matching TRBD1. The CDR3 is 15 amino acids. The germline gives CDR1 MNHNS, CDR2 SASEGT. V trimming: 2 bases; J trimming: 4 bases; junction bases outside the gene matches: 6. The CDR3 protein is CASSETADRAYGYTF. CDR3 in DNA: TGTGCCAGCAGTGAAACGGCGGACAGGGCCTATGGCTACACCTTC.

The genes are TRBV27 and TRBJ2-6, with D tentatively TRBD2 (7 bases). The V gene's germline CDR1 is MNHEY and CDR2 SMNVEV (reference sequence). V was pared by 5 bases and J by 0 bases, with 17 bases between. This CDR3 has 18 residues. The CDR3 DNA follows: TGTGCCAGCAGTCCCCATGGGAGGGGGAGCTCTGGGGCCAACGTCCTGACTTTC. The encoded protein is CASSPHGRGSSGANVLTF.

The chain has TRBV12-3 or TRBV12-4 and TRBJ1-5; 7 bases fit TRBD1. Trimming took 3 bases from V and 8 from J; bases not matched to a gene: 1. The CDR3 is 12 residues long. The CDR3 region is CASSFGTEPQHF. CDR3 nucleotides: TGTGCCAGCAGTTTTGGGACAGAGCCCCAGCATTTT.

This CDR3 reads CASSRGTSGHNEQFF. The CDR3 DNA reads TGTGCCAGCAGCCGAGGGACTAGCGGCCACAATGAGCAGTTCTTC. The chain is built from TRBV3-1 (or the pseudogene TRBV3-2) and TRBJ2-1, with TRBD2 matching over 11 bases. CDR1 and CDR2 (germline): LGHDT, YNNKEL (reference sequence). The junction had 4 bases not matched to a gene; V was cut back by 4 bases and J by 5 bases. This CDR3 contains 15 residues.

This CDR3 reads CASTLWGGTEAFF. The CDR3 DNA reads as TGTGCCAGCACCCTATGGGGTGGTACTGAAGCTTTCTTT. The chain combines TRBV5-8 with TRBJ1-1; D unclear. This CDR3 is built from 13 residues. Germline CDR1 reads SGHTS; CDR2 reads YDEGEE. Trimming took off 6 bases at V and 5 bases at J, with 14 bases between the two ends.

V and J are TRBV9 and TRBJ1-2, with D unresolved. CDR1 and CDR2 from the germline V gene are SGDLS and YYNGEE. V gave up 4 bases and J gave up 7 bases, with 17 bases separating them. The CDR3 runs 14 residues. This CDR3 is CASSPGGRRGGYTF. The CDR3 DNA is TGTGCCAGCAGCCCCGGTGGCAGGCGGGGTGGCTACACCTTC.

In nucleotides, the CDR3 is TGCGCCAGCAGCTTAGGAAACAGCGATTACTATGGCTACACCTTC. This codes for CASSLGNSDYYGYTF. The chain combines TRBV5-1 with TRBJ1-2; no definite D call. The CDR3 runs to 15 residues. Germline values: CDR1 SGHRS, CDR2 YFSETQ. The germline V and J ends were trimmed by 2 bases and 3 bases, with 14 bases remaining between them.

The rearrangement links TRBV12-3 or TRBV12-4 to TRBJ1-2, with TRBD1 identical over 9 bases. V dropped 5 bases and J dropped 12; count of bases not matched to a gene: 10. The CDR3 runs 13 residues. CDR3 sequence: CASSTRDRAGHTF. The CDR3 coding sequence is TGTGCCAGCAGTACGCGGGACAGGGCGGGCCACACCTTC.

The count of this clone is one. This rearrangement joins TRBV2 to TRBJ1-5; D gene uncertain. The CDR3 has 14 residues. Trimming pared 4 bases from V and 1 base from J, leaving 8 bases between. CDR1 and CDR2 from the germline V gene are SNHLY and FYNNEI. The CDR3 sequence: CASSVTGSNQPQHF. DNA of the CDR3: TGTGCCAGCAGTGTGACGGGGAGCAATCAGCCCCAGCATTTT.

The gene calls are TRBV19 and TRBJ2-3, with TRBD2 matching over 10 bases. V trimming: 6 bases; J trimming: 5 bases; junction bases outside the gene matches: 8. The germline V gene has CDR1 LNHDA and CDR2 SQIVND (reference sequence). The CDR3 runs to 15 residues. In DNA, the CDR3 is TGTGCCAGTAGATGGGCTAGCGGGAGTGTAGATACGCAGTATTTT. This translates into CASRWASGSVDTQYF.

This chain links TRBV29-1 with TRBJ1-1, with D unresolved. V lost 2 bases to trimming and J lost 5 bases, with 12 bases between them. CDR1 and CDR2 (germline): SQVTM, ANQGSEA. The CDR3 has 13 residues. The CDR3 here is CSVEHGVRTEAFF. The CDR3 DNA is TGCAGCGTTGAACATGGGGTGAGGACTGAAGCTTTCTTT.

The chain combines TRBV10-3 with TRBJ2-1; D could derive from TRBD1 or TRBD2 (5 bases each). The germline V gene encodes CDR1 ENHRY and CDR2 SYGVKD. The CDR3 has 15 residues. V lost 0 bases to trimming and J lost 3 bases, with 9 bases between them. The CDR3 coding sequence is TGTGCCATCAGTGAGTCGAGGGACCTCTACAATGAGCAGTTCTTC. This gives the protein CAISESRDLYNEQFF.

The genes are TRBV21-1 and TRBJ1-6. TRBV21-1 is listed as a pseudogene. This CDR3 spans 17 amino acids. The CDR3 coding sequence is TGTGCCAGCGCCTTCGGGCGGGGGGACTCCTATAATTCACCCCTCCACTTT. Residues: CASAFGRGDSYNSPLHF.

The chain links TRBV6-5 to TRBJ1-5, with D hard to call. V was pared by 6 bases and J by 3 bases, with 12 bases between. The CDR3 length is 14 residues. Germline V gene lookup returns CDR1 MNHEY and CDR2 SVGAGI. As DNA, the CDR3 is TGTGCCAGCAGCCTGGGATCCTACAATCAGCCCCAGCATTTT. This sequence encodes CASSLGSYNQPQHF.

The chain combines TRBV6-4 with TRBJ1-1, with TRBD1 identical over 7 bases. Germline V lookup: CDR1 MRHNA, CDR2 SNTAGT. The CDR3 runs to 13 residues. Trimming removed 4 bases from V and 11 bases from J; junction bases left unmatched: 10. The CDR3, as DNA: TGTGCCAGCAGTGTTGACCAACAGGGGATGGCTTTCTTT. Its translation is CASSVDQQGMAFF.

This clone has just one count. This chain links TRBV28 with TRBJ2-7, with D uncertain. Trimming took off 5 bases at V and 4 bases at J, with 15 bases between the two ends. The CDR3 length is 14 residues. In germline, CDR1 is MDHEN, CDR2 SYDVKM. CDR3: CASSPILWGYEQYF. The CDR3 DNA follows: TGTGCCAGCAGTCCCATTCTGTGGGGTTACGAGCAGTACTTC.

The table lists this clone with a count of one. The V gene is TRBV7-9, the J gene TRBJ2-7; the D gene could be TRBD1 or TRBD2 (6 bases each). The CDR3 loop spans 15 amino acids. Germline V CDR1 and CDR2: SEHNR, FQNEAQ (reference sequence). Trimming left V 3 bases short and J 1 base short, with 13 bases between. In DNA, the CDR3 is TGTGCCAGCAGCTTTCGAGGAGGGGGGTCCTACGAGCAGTACTTC. Amino acid sequence: CASSFRGGGSYEQYF.